This TCR beta chain was sequenced in a study of human T cells and chemical hapten exposure. CDR1 LGHNA and CDR2 YSLEER come from the germline V gene. This CDR3 has 17 residues. V was shortened by 0 bases and J by 1 base, with 10 bases between the two germline ends. Study-wide findings and caveats: Expanded TCRs clustered into significantly more large CDR3 similarity groups than controls, the analysis revealed.

This clonotype was recorded many times. What it binds is unknown. Each CDR3 protein is one row after TCRdb ran MiXCR on the RACE reads. The data contain about 42,000 distinct CDR3 sequences, approximately 9% of them seen just once; the ten biggest clones take up approximately 16%. The time point is: patch test 2, 6 weeks after DPC sensitization. Treatment in this sample: therapeutic diphenylcyclopropenone sensitization with weekly scalp DPC. The sequencing used whole blood, collected in connection with sensitization to the hapten diphenylcyclopropenone (DPC). The V call is TRBV4-3, the J call TRBJ2-6, with D maybe TRBD2 (6 bases). The receptor was derived from a woman between 40 and 55 years old with alopecia areata. Some clones in this sample may be carry-over from other donors' samples. The chain's CDR3 is CASSQDSGRSGANVLTF. The CDR3 coding sequence is TGCGCCAGCAGCCAAGATTCAGGGAGGTCTGGGGCCAACGTCCTGACTTTC.